This T cell receptor (beta chain) appears in the sequencing data of a study of T-cell reconstitution after alpha-beta-depleted transplantation in children. Unique molecular identifiers were used to barcode this TCRbeta library. TCRdb analysed the PCR reads with MiXCR anew, one entry per CDR3 protein. The sample includes 210,000 or so distinct CDR3 sequences, roughly a tenth seen only once; the top ten take 5% to 7%. Germline V lookup: CDR1 MNHEY, CDR2 SMNVEV (reference sequence). V trimming: 2 bases; J trimming: 2 bases; junction bases outside the gene matches: 5. This CDR3 is built from 16 residues.

The chain carries TRBV27 and TRBJ2-1; 8 positions match TRBD2. This TCR was recovered from a human donor who donated a stem cell graft to a child with acute lymphoblastic leukemia. This specimen consisted of PBMCs from the stem cell graft donor, obtained from the stem cell graft. In DNA form, the CDR3 reads TGTGCCAGCAGTTTAGTGTCGGGACTAGCCTACAATGAGCAGTTCTTC. Amino acid sequence: CASSLVSGLAYNEQFF.